A selection of T cell receptor beta chains follows, all from one sample in a study of blood T cell repertoires in COVID-19. The assay was immunoSEQ multiplex PCR, and TCRdb's table has in-frame clones only and misses some. The sample consists of some 240,000 clones, approximately 85% of them appearing once. The specimen sequenced was peripheral blood. All receptors come from an older woman with COVID-19, enrolled during active disease. Each CDR3 is given with its conserved first and last residue. D genes are given only for firm matches. Some rows mark clone size as missing; the rest say once, few, many or name a class of expanded clone.

-	TRBJ2-7	TRBV3-1/TRBV3-2	-	CASSPTGQKPYEQYF	TGTGCCAGCAGCCCTACTGGACAGAAGCCCTACGAGCAGTACTTC
-	TRBJ1-2	TRBV6-5	-	CASTAGVAIGGYTF	TGTGCCAGCACTGCGGGAGTTGCAATTGGGGGCTACACCTTC
-	TRBJ1-2	TRBV19	-	CASSPRPDGYTF	TGTGCCAGTAGTCCTCGTCCCGATGGCTACACCTTC
-	TRBJ2-5	TRBV2	TRBD2	CASRATSGQETQYF	TGTGCCAGCAGAGCAACTAGCGGCCAAGAGACCCAGTACTTC
-	TRBJ1-1	TRBV7-3	-	CASSLSKGGNTEAFF	TGTGCCAGCAGCTTAAGCAAAGGGGGAAACACTGAAGCTTTCTTT
-	TRBJ1-5	TRBV30	-	CAWNDGYGNQPQHF	TGTGCCTGGAACGACGGGTATGGCAATCAGCCCCAGCATTTT
few	TRBJ2-2	TRBV7-2	TRBD2	CASSLNLAGPGELFF	TGTGCCAGCAGCTTAAATCTAGCGGGGCCCGGGGAGCTGTTTTTT
-	TRBJ2-2	TRBV6-4	-	CASSDQWNTGELFF	TGTGCCAGCAGTGATCAATGGAACACCGGGGAGCTGTTTTTT
-	TRBJ1-1	TRBV7-9	-	CASSLTDTEAFF	TGTGCCAGCAGCTTAACGGACACTGAAGCTTTCTTT
-	TRBJ2-3	TRBV9	TRBD2	CASSVSGWTDTQYF	TGTGCCAGCAGCGTTAGCGGGTGGACAGATACGCAGTATTTT
-	TRBJ2-2	TRBV9	-	CASSAGGTGELFF	TGTGCCAGCAGCGCCGGAGGGACCGGGGAGCTGTTTTTT
-	TRBJ2-5	TRBV6-5	TRBD2	CASSWTRLETQYF	TGTGCCAGCAGTTGGACTAGATTGGAGACCCAGTACTTC
-	TRBJ1-1	TRBV7-9	-	CASSKQGPEAFF	TGTGCCAGCAGCAAACAGGGTCCTGAAGCTTTCTTT
few	TRBJ2-1	TRBV9	-	CASSVWDSWDEQFF	TGTGCCAGCAGCGTTTGGGACTCCTGGGATGAGCAGTTCTTC
-	TRBJ1-1	TRBV5-4	TRBD1	CASSGGTARRGTEAFF	TGTGCCAGCAGCGGCGGGACAGCGCGGAGGGGCACTGAAGCTTTCTTT
-	TRBJ1-5	TRBV5-8	-	CASSLGEFTSDQPQHF	TGTGCCAGCAGCTTGGGGGAGTTCACATCGGATCAGCCCCAGCATTTT
-	TRBJ2-4	TRBV3-1/TRBV3-2	TRBD2	CASSQEVAGGPRAKNIQYF	TGTGCCAGCAGCCAAGAAGTAGCGGGGGGCCCGCGGGCCAAAAACATTCAGTACTTC
-	TRBJ1-2	TRBV11-3	-	CASRGREDGYTF	TGTGCCAGCAGGGGCAGGGAGGATGGCTACACCTTC
-	TRBJ2-2	TRBV25-1	TRBD2	CASSESSAGGLTGELFF	TGTGCCAGCAGTGAATCATCAGCGGGAGGGCTCACCGGGGAGCTGTTTTTT
-	TRBJ2-3	TRBV5-1	TRBD1	CASSLDGTGTDTQYF	TGCGCCAGCAGCTTGGATGGGACAGGCACAGATACGCAGTATTTT
-	TRBJ2-5	TRBV29-1	TRBD2	CSVRTSGEETQYF	TGCAGCGTGCGGACTAGCGGGGAGGAGACCCAGTACTTC
-	TRBJ1-1	TRBV7-2	TRBD1	CASSFSQGVGAEAFF	TGTGCCAGCAGCTTTTCCCAGGGGGTGGGCGCTGAAGCTTTCTTT
-	TRBJ2-5	TRBV4-3	-	CASSQDLETGRTQYF	TGCGCCAGCAGCCAAGATTTGGAGACGGGGAGGACCCAGTACTTC
few	TRBJ1-5	TRBV6-6	-	CASSQLNQPQHF	TGTGCCAGCAGTCAACTGAATCAGCCCCAGCATTTT
few	TRBJ1-3	TRBV5-5	TRBD1	CASSSGAGQVSSGNTIYF	TGTGCCAGCAGCTCTGGAGCCGGACAGGTAAGCTCTGGAAACACCATATATTTT
once	TRBJ2-2	TRBV2	-	CASRQLTRDTGELFF	TGTGCCAGCAGACAATTAACACGGGACACCGGGGAGCTGTTTTTT
-	TRBJ2-5	TRBV27	-	CASRLTITQETQYF	TGTGCCAGCAGGCTAACTATTACCCAAGAGACCCAGTACTTC
once	TRBJ1-1	TRBV6-5	-	CASSSRRTVKNTEAFF	TGTGCCAGCAGTTCCCGACGGACAGTTAAGAACACTGAAGCTTTCTTT
-	TRBJ2-3	TRBV5-4	TRBD2	CASSVSGRYGTDTQYF	TGTGCCAGCAGCGTTAGCGGGAGATACGGCACAGATACGCAGTATTTT
once	TRBJ2-3	TRBV6-5	TRBD1	CASSYDRGGFTDTQYF	TGTGCCAGCAGTTACGACAGGGGGGGATTTACAGATACGCAGTATTTT
few	TRBJ1-1	TRBV13	-	CASSFGVDTEAFF	TGTGCCAGCAGCTTCGGGGTTGACACTGAAGCTTTCTTT
once	TRBJ1-4	TRBV9	-	CASSVASGAGEKLFF	TGTGCCAGCAGCGTGGCGAGCGGTGCTGGTGAAAAACTGTTTTTT
-	TRBJ2-3	TRBV5-4	-	CASSSPLWGDTQYF	TGTGCCAGCAGCTCTCCCTTGTGGGGCGATACGCAGTATTTT
-	TRBJ1-1	TRBV6-2/TRBV6-3	TRBD1	CASTPGQRNTEAFF	TGTGCCAGCACCCCGGGACAGAGGAACACTGAAGCTTTCTTT
-	TRBJ1-2	TRBV10-3	TRBD1	CAISESSQGQVANYGYTF	TGTGCCATCAGTGAGTCGTCCCAGGGACAGGTAGCTAACTATGGCTACACCTTC
-	TRBJ1-3	TRBV3-1/TRBV3-2	-	CASSQGTASGNTIYF	TGTGCCAGCAGCCAAGGGACAGCCTCTGGAAACACCATATATTTT